The 5 T cell receptor beta chains below were found in one sample sequenced in a study of blood T cell repertoires in COVID-19. TCRdb's table, derived via immunoSEQ multiplex PCR, lists solely in-frame clones and lacks some. Among more than 150,000 clones listed, 80% to 90% were seen once. Sequenced input: peripheral blood. All receptors derive from a woman in her thirties or forties with acute or convalescent COVID-19.

The rearrangement links TRBV2 to TRBJ2-2; D might be TRBD2 (6 bases). This CDR3 has 14 residues. V lost 7 bases, J lost 2 bases, and 11 bases lay in between. Per the germline V gene, CDR1 is SNHLY and CDR2 is FYNNEI. DNA for the CDR3: TGTGCCAGCATCTGGGAGGTTAACACCGGGGAGCTGTTTTTT. As protein: CASIWEVNTGELFF.

This chain links TRBV7-6 with TRBJ1-4; TRBD1 matches at 7 bases. The V and J ends lost 0 bases and 1 base, in that order; junction bases with no gene match: 2. CDR1 is SGHVS, CDR2 FNYEAQ, per germline. This CDR3 spans 16 amino acids. The CDR3 DNA follows: TGTGCCAGCAGCTTAGCAGGGGGCAAAACTAATGAAAAACTGTTTTTT. Translated, it gives CASSLAGGKTNEKLFF.

The DNA of the CDR3 is TGTGCCAGTCAAATCGGGACTAGCGGGATGAACGGCGAGACCCAGTACTTC. This gives the protein CASQIGTSGMNGETQYF. The chain is built from TRBV19 and TRBJ2-5; TRBD2 aligns across 13 bases. Germline assignment: CDR1 LNHDA and CDR2 SQIVND (reference sequence). The CDR3 spans 17 residues. V was pared by 8 bases and J by 5 bases, with 14 bases of the junction left unmatched.

The chain joins TRBV27 to TRBJ2-5, with 7 bases that match TRBD2. V was pared by 3 bases and J by 2 bases, with 6 bases of the junction left unmatched. The CDR3 has 15 amino acids. Germline values: CDR1 MNHEY, CDR2 SMNVEV (reference sequence). In nucleotides, the CDR3 is TGTGCCAGCAGTTTTTCGGGAGGAGTGCAAGAGACCCAGTACTTC. Its protein product is CASSFSGGVQETQYF.

The rearrangement uses TRBV10-3 and TRBJ1-4, with D hard to call. The CDR3 loop spans 16 amino acids. The V end was cut by 2 bases, the J end by 0 bases, with 10 bases between. The germline V gene encodes CDR1 ENHRY and CDR2 SYGVKD. CDR3 DNA: TGTGCCATCAGTGAGGGCGGAGTTGCAACTAATGAAAAACTGTTTTTT. The encoded protein is CAISEGGVATNEKLFF.